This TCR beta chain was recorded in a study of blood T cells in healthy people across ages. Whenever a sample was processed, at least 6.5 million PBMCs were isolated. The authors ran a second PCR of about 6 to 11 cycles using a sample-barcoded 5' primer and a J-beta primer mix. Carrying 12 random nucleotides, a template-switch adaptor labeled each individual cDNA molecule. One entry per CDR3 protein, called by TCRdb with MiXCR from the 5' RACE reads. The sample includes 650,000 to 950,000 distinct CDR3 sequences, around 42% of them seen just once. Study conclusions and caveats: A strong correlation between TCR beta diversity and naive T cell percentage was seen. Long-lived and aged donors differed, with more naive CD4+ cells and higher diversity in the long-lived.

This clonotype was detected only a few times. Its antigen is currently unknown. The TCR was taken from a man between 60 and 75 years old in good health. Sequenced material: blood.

CDR3 nucleotide sequence: TGTGCCAGCTCACCTCAGGGGGCCCTGAACACTGAAGCTTTCTTT. Its translation: CASSPQGALNTEAFF. The V call is TRBV18, the J call TRBJ1-1, with 8 bases lining up with TRBD1. V lost 3 bases to trimming and J lost 0 bases; unmatched junction nucleotides: 3. The CDR3 totals 15 residues. CDR1 and CDR2 from the germline V gene are KGHSH and LQKENI.